These 8 T cell receptor beta chains were sequenced from one sample in a study of PD-L1 blockade in urothelial cancer. Time point indicated: pretreatment peripheral blood. TCRdb keeps only in-frame clones here, not all; method: immunoSEQ multiplex PCR. The data show some 66,000 clones, more than 75% seen once. The sequencing used PBMCs, collected around atezolizumab (anti-PD-L1) treatment. Receptor source: a man aged 55 to 69 with urothelial cancer.

This chain links TRBV10-2 with TRBJ2-7; tentatively, D is TRBD2 (7 bases). The CDR3 is 14 residues long. Germline values: CDR1 WSHSY, CDR2 SAAADI. Trimming removed 6 bases from V and 3 bases from J, with 15 bases in between. This chain's CDR3 is CASSVAGAFYEQYF. CDR3 sequence (DNA): TGCGCCAGCAGCGTGGCGGGGGCTTTCTACGAGCAGTACTTC.

J is TRBJ1-2 and V is TRBV6-4, with D perhaps matching TRBD1 (6 bases). There are 15 residues in the CDR3. Germline values: CDR1 MRHNA, CDR2 SNTAGT. V shed 0 bases and J shed 3 bases, with 11 bases lying between them. CDR3 in DNA: TGTGCCAGCAGTGACTCCGCAGGGGATCACTATGGCTACACCTTC. It encodes CASSDSAGDHYGYTF.

The chain links TRBV7-9 to TRBJ1-5, with a weak D call TRBD1 (6 bases). In germline, CDR1 is SEHNR, CDR2 FQNEAQ (reference sequence). The V gene lost 1 base and the J gene lost 6 bases, with 13 bases spanning the gap. This CDR3 contains 15 residues. Written as DNA, the CDR3 is TGTGCCAGCAGCTTAGACGGGGGGGCGGGTCAGCCCCAGCATTTT. Translation gives CASSLDGGAGQPQHF.

Here the CDR3 reads CASSLNGGGTFTGELFF. CDR3 nucleotide sequence: TGTGCCAGCAGCTTAAACGGCGGGGGGACCTTCACCGGGGAGCTGTTTTTT. V and J are TRBV7-3 and TRBJ2-2, with 8 bases fitting TRBD2. The J segment lost 4 bases and the V segment lost 1 base, leaving 8 bases of the junction unmatched. The CDR3 covers 17 residues. Germline assignment: CDR1 SGHTA and CDR2 FQGTGA.

This chain links TRBV7-6 with TRBJ2-3; D is possibly TRBD1 (5 bases). Germline V gene data show CDR1 as SGHVS and CDR2 as FNYEAQ. V lost 6 bases, J lost 2 bases, and 12 bases lay in between. The CDR3 has 14 residues. DNA of the CDR3: TGTGCCAGCAGTTCGAGACAGCTCACAGATACGCAGTATTTT. Protein sequence: CASSSRQLTDTQYF.

This chain joins TRBV2 and TRBJ1-5; 7 bases agree with TRBD1. Per germline, CDR1 SNHLY and CDR2 FYNNEI. The junction had 6 bases not matched to a gene; V was cut back by 6 bases and J by 1 base. The CDR3 is 15 amino acids. The DNA of the CDR3 is TGTGCCAGCAGGGATCCAGGGGGGAGCAATCAGCCCCAGCATTTT. Protein product: CASRDPGGSNQPQHF.

V gene TRBV15 combines with J gene TRBJ2-7, with TRBD2 identical over 7 bases. The CDR3 extends over 15 amino acids. Trimming took 0 bases from V and 2 from J; bases not matched to a gene: 4. CDR1 and CDR2 (germline): LNHNV, YYDKDF (reference sequence). The CDR3 is CATSRDLAGAYEQYF. The DNA for the CDR3 is TGTGCCACCAGCAGAGATTTGGCGGGGGCCTACGAGCAGTACTTC.

The chain recombines TRBV25-1 with TRBJ2-5; TRBD1 matches at 12 bases. Germline V gene sequence: CDR1 MGHDK, CDR2 SYGVNS. There are 15 residues in the CDR3. V lost 6 bases to trimming and J lost 5 bases; unmatched junction nucleotides: 7. As DNA, the CDR3 is TGTGCCAGCAGGTCCGGGACAGGGGGCCGGGAGACCCAGTACTTC. It specifies CASRSGTGGRETQYF.